What follows are 3 T cell receptor beta chains derived from one specimen sequenced in a study of cytomegalovirus exposure and HLA in healthy donors. PCR amplification relied on 60 Vbeta primers (plus 13 Jbeta primers). Method: immunoSEQ multiplex PCR; TCRdb's copy keeps in-frame clones and lacks some. Its table records under 250,000 clones. Sequenced sample: PBMCs. These receptor sequences come from a girl under 10 years old in good health and CMV-seropositive.

V is TRBV6-1 and J is TRBJ1-6, with TRBD1 matching over 9 bases. Germline values: CDR1 MNHNS, CDR2 SASEGT. There are 18 residues in the CDR3. V was pared by 0 bases and J by 4 bases, with 7 bases of the junction left unmatched. The CDR3 DNA sequence: TGTGCCAGCAGTGAAGCGCGAGGGACAGGGATTTATAATTCACCCCTCCACTTT. Its translation is CASSEARGTGIYNSPLHF.

The CDR3 nucleotides read TGTGCCAGCAGTTTACAGCCCGACAGGCCCTACGAGCAGTACTTC. It yields the protein CASSLQPDRPYEQYF. This sequence joins TRBV28 and TRBJ2-5, with D perhaps TRBD1 (6 bases). With the DNA end fitting TRBJ2-7 better, the J assignment may be wrong. The CDR3 loop spans 15 amino acids. The V gene's germline CDR1 is MDHEN and CDR2 SYDVKM.

The rearrangement joins TRBV5-4 to TRBJ1-4; D gene ambiguous. Germline CDR1 reads SGHNT; CDR2 reads YYREEE (reference sequence). The germline V and J ends were trimmed by 4 bases and 6 bases, with 16 bases remaining between them. The CDR3 runs 15 residues. In DNA, the CDR3 is TGTGCCAGCAGCCCGGATTTCGGAGATGATGAAAAACTGTTTTTT. Amino acids: CASSPDFGDDEKLFF.